This T cell receptor beta chain originates from a study of blood T cell repertoires in COVID-19. Germline-derived CDR1 and CDR2 are SGHRS and YFSETQ. This CDR3 has 15 amino acids. Trimming left V 0 bases short and J 0 bases short, with 9 bases between. Original processing methods: Estimation of nucleated cell counts relied on the amplification of reference gene primers. Using immunoSEQ multiplex PCR, the repertoire was profiled, and TCRdb retains in-frame clones only, with some absent. V, J and clone size were drawn from that table, and D and trimming were deduced from the DNA. This table holds approximately 350,000 clones, around 86% found once. Allocation to cohorts depended on clinical history reported by the participants.

This TCR came from a woman in her forties or fifties who had recovered from COVID-19. Sequencing was carried out using PBMCs or T cells enriched from blood (not recorded which). The rearrangement joins TRBV5-1 to TRBJ1-1; D remains ambiguous. This CDR3 reads CASSLGAGLNTEAFF. CDR3 nucleotide sequence: TGCGCCAGCAGCTTGGGGGCAGGTCTGAACACTGAAGCTTTCTTT.